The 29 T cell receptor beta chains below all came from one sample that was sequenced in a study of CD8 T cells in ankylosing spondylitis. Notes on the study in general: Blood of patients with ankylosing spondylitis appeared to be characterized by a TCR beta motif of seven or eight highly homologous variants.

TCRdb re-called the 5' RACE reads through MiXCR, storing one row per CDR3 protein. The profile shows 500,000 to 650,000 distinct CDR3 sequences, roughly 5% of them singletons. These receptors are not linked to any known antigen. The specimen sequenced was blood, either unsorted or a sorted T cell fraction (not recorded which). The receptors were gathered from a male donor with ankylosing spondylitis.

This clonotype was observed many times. The CDR3, as DNA: TGCAGTGCCGAGAACCTTCAGAACACTGAAGCTTTCTTT. This codes for CSAENLQNTEAFF. The chain couples TRBV20-1 to TRBJ1-1; D unresolved. Germline loops: CDR1 DFQATT, CDR2 SNEGSKA (reference sequence). The CDR3 loop spans 13 amino acids. Trimming took off 6 bases at V and 1 base at J, with 12 bases between the two ends.

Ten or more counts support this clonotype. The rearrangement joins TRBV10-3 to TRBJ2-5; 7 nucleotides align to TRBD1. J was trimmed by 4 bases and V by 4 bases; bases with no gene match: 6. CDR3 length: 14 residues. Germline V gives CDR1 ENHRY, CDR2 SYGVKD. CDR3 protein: CAISARDRRETQYF. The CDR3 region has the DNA TGTGCCATCAGTGCTCGGGACAGAAGAGAGACCCAGTACTTC.

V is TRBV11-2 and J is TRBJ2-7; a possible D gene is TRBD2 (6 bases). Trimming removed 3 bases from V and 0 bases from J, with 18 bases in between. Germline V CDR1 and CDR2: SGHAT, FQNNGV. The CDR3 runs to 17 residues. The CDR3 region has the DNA TGTGCCAGCAGCTTCGAAGGGCTAGCGCGAACCTCCTACGAGCAGTACTTC. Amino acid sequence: CASSFEGLARTSYEQYF.

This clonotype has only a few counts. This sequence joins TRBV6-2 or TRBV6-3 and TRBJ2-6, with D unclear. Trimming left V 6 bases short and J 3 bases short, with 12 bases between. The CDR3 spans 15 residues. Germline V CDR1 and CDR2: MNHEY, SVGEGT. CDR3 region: CASSFLGNGANVLTF. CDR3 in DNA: TGTGCCAGCAGCTTCCTGGGGAATGGGGCCAACGTCCTGACTTTC.

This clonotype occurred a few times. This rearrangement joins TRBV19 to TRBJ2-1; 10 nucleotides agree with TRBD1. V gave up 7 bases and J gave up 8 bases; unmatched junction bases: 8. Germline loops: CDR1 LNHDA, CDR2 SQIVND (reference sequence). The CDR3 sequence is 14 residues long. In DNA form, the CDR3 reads TGTGCCAGTACCTCGGGACAGGGGTATCATGAGCAGTTCTTC. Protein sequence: CASTSGQGYHEQFF.

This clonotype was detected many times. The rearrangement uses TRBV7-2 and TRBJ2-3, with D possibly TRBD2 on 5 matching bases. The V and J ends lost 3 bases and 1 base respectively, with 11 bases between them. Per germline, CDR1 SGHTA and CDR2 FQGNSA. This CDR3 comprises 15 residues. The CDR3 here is CASSFQRRGTDTQYF. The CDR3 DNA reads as TGTGCCAGCAGCTTCCAGCGGAGAGGCACAGATACGCAGTATTTT.

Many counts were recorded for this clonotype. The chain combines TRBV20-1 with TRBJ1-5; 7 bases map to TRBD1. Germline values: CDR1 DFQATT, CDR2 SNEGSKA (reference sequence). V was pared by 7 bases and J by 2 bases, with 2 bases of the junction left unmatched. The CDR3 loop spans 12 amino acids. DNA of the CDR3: TGCAGTGTTACAGGGGGCAATCAGCCCCAGCATTTT. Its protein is CSVTGGNQPQHF.

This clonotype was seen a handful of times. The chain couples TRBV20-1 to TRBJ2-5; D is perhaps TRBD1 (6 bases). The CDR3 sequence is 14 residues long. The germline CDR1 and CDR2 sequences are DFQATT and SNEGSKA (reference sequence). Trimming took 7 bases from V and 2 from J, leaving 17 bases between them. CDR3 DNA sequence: TGCAGTGTTCACAGGGACACAACTCAAGAGACCCAGTACTTC. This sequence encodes CSVHRDTTQETQYF.

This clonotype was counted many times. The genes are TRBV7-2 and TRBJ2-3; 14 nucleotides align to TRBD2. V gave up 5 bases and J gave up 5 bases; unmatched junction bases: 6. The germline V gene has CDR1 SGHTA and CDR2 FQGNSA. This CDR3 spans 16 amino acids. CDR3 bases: TGTGCCAGCAGCAAGACTAGCGGGGGGGCAGGAGATACGCAGTATTTT. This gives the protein CASSKTSGGAGDTQYF.

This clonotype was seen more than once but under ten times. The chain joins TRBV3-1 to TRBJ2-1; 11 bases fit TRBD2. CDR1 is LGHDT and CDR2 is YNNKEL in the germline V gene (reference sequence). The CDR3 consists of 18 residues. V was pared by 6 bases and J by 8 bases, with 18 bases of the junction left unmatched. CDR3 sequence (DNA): TGTGCCAGCAGGGGTTCTCTCGTTAGCGGGAGGGCAAGGGATGAGCAGTTCTTC. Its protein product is CASRGSLVSGRARDEQFF.

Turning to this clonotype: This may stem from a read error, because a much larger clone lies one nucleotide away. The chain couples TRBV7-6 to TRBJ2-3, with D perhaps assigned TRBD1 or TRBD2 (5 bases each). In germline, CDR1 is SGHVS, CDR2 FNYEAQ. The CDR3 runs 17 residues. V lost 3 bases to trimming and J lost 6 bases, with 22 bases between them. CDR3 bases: TGTGCCAGCAGCTTGGGGACCGTGACAGAGGTCATTGATACGCAGTATTTT. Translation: CASSLGTVTEVIDTQYF.

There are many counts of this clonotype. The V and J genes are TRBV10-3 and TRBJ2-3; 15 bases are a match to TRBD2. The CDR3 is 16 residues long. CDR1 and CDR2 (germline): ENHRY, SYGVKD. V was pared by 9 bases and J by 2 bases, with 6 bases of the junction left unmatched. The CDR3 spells CAIGTSGGPPTDTQYF. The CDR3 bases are TGTGCCATTGGGACTAGCGGGGGGCCCCCCACAGATACGCAGTATTTT.

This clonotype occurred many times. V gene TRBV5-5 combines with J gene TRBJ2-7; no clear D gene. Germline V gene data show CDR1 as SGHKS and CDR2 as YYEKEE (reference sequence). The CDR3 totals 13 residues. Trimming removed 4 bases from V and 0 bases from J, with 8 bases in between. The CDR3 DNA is TGTGCCAGCAGCCAGAGCCCCTCCTACGAGCAGTACTTC. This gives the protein CASSQSPSYEQYF.

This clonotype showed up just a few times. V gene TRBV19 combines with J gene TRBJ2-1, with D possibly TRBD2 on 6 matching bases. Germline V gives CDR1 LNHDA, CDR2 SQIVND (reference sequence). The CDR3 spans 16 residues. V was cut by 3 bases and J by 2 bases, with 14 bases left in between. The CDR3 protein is CASSIFAGPAYNEQFF. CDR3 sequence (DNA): TGTGCCAGTAGTATTTTCGCGGGACCGGCCTACAATGAGCAGTTCTTC.

The DNA for the CDR3 is TGTGCCAGCAGCCAAGTCGACGGGGCTGGATACAATGAGCAGTTCTTC. Its translation is CASSQVDGAGYNEQFF. The chain has TRBV3-1 and TRBJ2-1; D is perhaps TRBD1 or TRBD2 (5 bases each). Germline lookup yields CDR1 LGHDT and CDR2 YNNKEL (reference sequence). The CDR3 runs 16 residues. Trimming took 1 base from V and 4 from J, leaving 14 bases between them.

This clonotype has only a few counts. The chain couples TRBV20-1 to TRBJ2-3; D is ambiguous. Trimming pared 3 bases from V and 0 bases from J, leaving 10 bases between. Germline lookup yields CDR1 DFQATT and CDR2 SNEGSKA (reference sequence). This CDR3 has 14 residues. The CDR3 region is CSARLALSTDTQYF. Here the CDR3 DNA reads TGCAGTGCTAGGTTGGCCCTTAGCACAGATACGCAGTATTTT.

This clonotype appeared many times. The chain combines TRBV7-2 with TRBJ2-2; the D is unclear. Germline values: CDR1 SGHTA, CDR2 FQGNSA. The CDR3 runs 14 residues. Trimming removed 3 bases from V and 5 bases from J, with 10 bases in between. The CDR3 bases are TGTGCCAGCAGCTTGGACGCTTGGACCGGGGAGCTGTTTTTT. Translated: CASSLDAWTGELFF.

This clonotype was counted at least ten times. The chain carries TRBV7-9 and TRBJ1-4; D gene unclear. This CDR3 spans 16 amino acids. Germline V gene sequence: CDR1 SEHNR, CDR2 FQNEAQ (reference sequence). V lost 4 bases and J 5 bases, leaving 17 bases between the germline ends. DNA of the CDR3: TGTGCCAGCAGCTCATTTGGAATGGATGCCAATGAAAAACTGTTTTTT. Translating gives CASSSFGMDANEKLFF.

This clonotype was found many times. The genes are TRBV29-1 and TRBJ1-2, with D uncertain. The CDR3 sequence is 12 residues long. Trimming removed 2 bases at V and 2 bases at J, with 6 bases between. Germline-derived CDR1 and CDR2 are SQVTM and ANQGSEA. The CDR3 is CSVEQENYGYTF. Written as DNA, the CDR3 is TGCAGCGTTGAACAGGAAAACTATGGCTACACCTTC.

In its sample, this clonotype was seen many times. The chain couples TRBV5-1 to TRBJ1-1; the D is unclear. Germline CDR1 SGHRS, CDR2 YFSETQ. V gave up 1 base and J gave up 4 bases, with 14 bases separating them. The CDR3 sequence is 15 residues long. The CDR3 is CASSLIVGRATEAFF. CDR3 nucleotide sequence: TGCGCCAGCAGCTTGATAGTGGGGAGAGCCACTGAAGCTTTCTTT.

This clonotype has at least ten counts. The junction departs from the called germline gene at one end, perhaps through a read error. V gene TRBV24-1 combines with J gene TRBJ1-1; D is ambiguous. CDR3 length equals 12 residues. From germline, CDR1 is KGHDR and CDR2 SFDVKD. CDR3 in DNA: TGTGCCACCAGTGGGAATATGTTTGGACGTGATTTT. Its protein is CATSGNMFGRDF.

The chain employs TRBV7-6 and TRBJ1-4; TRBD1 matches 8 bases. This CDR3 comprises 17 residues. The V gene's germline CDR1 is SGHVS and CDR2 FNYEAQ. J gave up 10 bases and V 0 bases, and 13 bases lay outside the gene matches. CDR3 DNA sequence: TGTGCCAGCAGCTTAGCCACTCTCGGCGGGACAGGCGCAAAACTGTTTTTT. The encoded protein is CASSLATLGGTGAKLFF.

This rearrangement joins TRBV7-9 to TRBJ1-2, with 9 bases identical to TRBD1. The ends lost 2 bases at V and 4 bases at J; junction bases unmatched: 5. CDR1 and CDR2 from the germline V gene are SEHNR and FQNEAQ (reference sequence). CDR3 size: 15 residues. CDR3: CASSLLGTGLYGYTF. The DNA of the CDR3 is TGTGCCAGCAGCTTACTCGGGACAGGGCTCTATGGCTACACCTTC. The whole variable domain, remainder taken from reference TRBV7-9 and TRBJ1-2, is DTGVSQNPRHKITKRGQNVTFRCDPISEHNRLYWYRQTLGQGPEFLTYFQNEAQLEKSRLLSDRFSAERPKGSFSTLEIQRTEQGDSAMYLCASSLLGTGLYGYTFGSGTRLTVV.

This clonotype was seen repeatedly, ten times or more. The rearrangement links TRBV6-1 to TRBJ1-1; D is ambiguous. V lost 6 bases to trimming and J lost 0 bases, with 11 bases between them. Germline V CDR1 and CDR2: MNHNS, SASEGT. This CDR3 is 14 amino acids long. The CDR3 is CASREDWLNTEAFF. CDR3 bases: TGTGCCAGCAGGGAGGACTGGCTGAACACTGAAGCTTTCTTT.

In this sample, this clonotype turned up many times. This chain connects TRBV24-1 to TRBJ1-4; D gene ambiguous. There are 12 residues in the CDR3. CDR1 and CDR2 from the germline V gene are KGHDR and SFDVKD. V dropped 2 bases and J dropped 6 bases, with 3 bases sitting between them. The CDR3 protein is CATSDYDEKLFF. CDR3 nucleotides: TGTGCCACCAGTGATTATGATGAAAAACTGTTTTTT.

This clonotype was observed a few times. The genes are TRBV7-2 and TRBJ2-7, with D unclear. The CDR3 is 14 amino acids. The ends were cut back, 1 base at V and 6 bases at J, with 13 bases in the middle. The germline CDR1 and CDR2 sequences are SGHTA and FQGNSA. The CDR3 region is CASSLGLSAFEQYF. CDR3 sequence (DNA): TGTGCCAGCAGCTTAGGATTGTCGGCATTCGAGCAGTACTTC.

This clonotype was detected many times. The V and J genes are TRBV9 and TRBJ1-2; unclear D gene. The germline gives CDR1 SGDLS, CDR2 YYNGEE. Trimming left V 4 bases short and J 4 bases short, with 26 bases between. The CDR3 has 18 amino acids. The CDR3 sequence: CASSPIGDGRGRGYGYTF. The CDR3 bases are TGTGCCAGCAGCCCCATCGGCGATGGGCGAGGAAGAGGCTATGGCTACACCTTC. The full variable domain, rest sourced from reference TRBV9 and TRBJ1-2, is DSGVTQTPKHLITATGQRVTLRCSPRSGDLSVYWYQQSLDQGLQFLIQYYNGEERAKGNILERFSAQQFPDLHSELNLSSLELGDSALYFCASSPIGDGRGRGYGYTFGSGTRLTVV.

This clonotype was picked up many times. For the CDR3, the DNA is TGTGCCAGCAGCCCTGGAATCGGGAGGGCCTACAATGAGCAGTTCTTC. Translation gives CASSPGIGRAYNEQFF. This chain uses TRBV6-2 or TRBV6-3 with TRBJ2-1; 8 bases line up with TRBD2. This CDR3 region has 16 residues. In germline, CDR1 is MNHEY, CDR2 SVGEGT. The V gene end was trimmed by 6 bases and the J gene end by 2 bases; junction bases not matched to a gene: 9.

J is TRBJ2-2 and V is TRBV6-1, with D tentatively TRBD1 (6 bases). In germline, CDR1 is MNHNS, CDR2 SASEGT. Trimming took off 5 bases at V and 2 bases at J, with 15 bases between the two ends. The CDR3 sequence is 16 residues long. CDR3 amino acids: CASSPRQGPNTGELFF. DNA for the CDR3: TGTGCCAGCAGTCCACGGCAGGGGCCCAACACCGGGGAGCTGTTTTTT.